These 6 T cell receptor beta chains came from one sample sequenced in a study of OX40 agonist ivuxolimab in advanced cancers. Measured with immunoSEQ multiplex PCR; TCRdb has only the in-frame clones, and not every one. The table records approximately 72,000 clones, about four fifths of them present only once. The starting material was CD4+ or CD8+ T cells sorted from blood, obtained in a trial of the OX40 agonist ivuxolimab. All receptors come from an adult with an advanced solid tumor such as melanoma, head and neck, liver or kidney cancer.

The CDR3 protein is CASSLGGRTSAYEQYF. The DNA for the CDR3 is TGTGCCAGCAGCTTGGGAGGTCGGACATCCGCCTACGAGCAGTACTTC. The J gene is TRBJ2-7, the V gene TRBV5-6; a weak D match, TRBD1 (5 bases). Trimming removed 0 bases from V and 2 bases from J, with 15 bases in between. There are 16 residues in the CDR3. Per the germline V gene, CDR1 is SGHDT and CDR2 is YYEEEE.

The V call is TRBV30, the J call TRBJ1-2; 10 nucleotides agree with TRBD1. The CDR3 is 14 amino acids. J was trimmed by 8 bases and V by 0 bases; bases with no gene match: 6. The germline gives CDR1 GTSNPN, CDR2 SVGIG (reference sequence). The chain's CDR3 is CAWSVEDRGEGYTF. The CDR3 DNA sequence: TGTGCCTGGAGTGTAGAGGACAGGGGGGAAGGCTACACCTTC.

The V and J genes are TRBV18 and TRBJ2-5; the D gene could be TRBD1 or TRBD2 (6 bases each). This CDR3 contains 13 residues. Trimming pared 6 bases from V and 3 bases from J, leaving 11 bases between. Germline V gives CDR1 KGHSH, CDR2 LQKENI. The CDR3 bases are TGTGCCAGCTCGCTAAGGGGGGAAGAGACCCAGTACTTC. Amino acid sequence: CASSLRGEETQYF.

A single count supports this clone. The J gene is TRBJ2-1, the V gene TRBV2, with TRBD2 matching over 7 bases. Losses at the gene ends were 10 bases for V and 9 bases for J; bases not matched to a gene: 15. CDR3 length equals 14 residues. Germline values: CDR1 SNHLY, CDR2 FYNNEI. The CDR3 is CATSVGRENSEQFF. DNA of the CDR3: TGTGCCACCTCCGTGGGGAGGGAGAACAGTGAGCAGTTCTTC.

The genes are TRBV7-2 and TRBJ2-7; D call uncertain. The germline V gene encodes CDR1 SGHTA and CDR2 FQGNSA. The CDR3 runs to 15 residues. Trimming shortened V by 5 bases and J by 4 bases, and 18 bases separated the two germline ends. CDR3 nucleotides: TGTGCCAGCAGCCCCCAGGCCAGCCCTTCGTACGAGCAGTACTTC. Protein: CASSPQASPSYEQYF. The entire variable domain, with the rest obtained from reference TRBV7-2 and TRBJ2-7, is as follows: GAGVSQSPSNKVTEKGKDVELRCDPISGHTALYWYRQSLGQGLEFLIYFQGNSAPDKSGLPSDRFSAERTGGSVSTLTIQRTQQEDSAVYLCASSPQASPSYEQYFGPGTRLTVT.

The chain recombines TRBV4-1 with TRBJ2-7, with 9 bases identical to TRBD2. Germline V lookup: CDR1 MGHRA, CDR2 YSYEKL. The CDR3 has 15 residues. V was pared by 0 bases and J by 6 bases, with 6 bases of the junction left unmatched. CDR3 protein: CASSQDRGRGAEQYF. The DNA for the CDR3 is TGCGCCAGCAGCCAAGACCGCGGGAGGGGGGCCGAGCAGTACTTC.